The clone carrying this T cell receptor beta chain was recorded a few times. Its antigen is not identified. What was sequenced were expressed TCRB transcripts, since all of the isolated RNA had been reverse transcribed. Sequenced by immunoSEQ multiplex PCR; TCRdb stores in-frame clones only, minus some. The sample has about 160,000 clones, less than 9.5% seen once. This entry belongs to a study of beta chain features in type 1 diabetes. Study-level information: Cell yields, age and gender were similar between patients and healthy donors. Across all samples, some 98 million sorted cells were examined.

Germline CDR1 is GTSNPN and CDR2 is SVGIG (reference sequence). The CDR3 contains 13 residues. V was clipped by 0 bases and J by 6 bases, with 8 bases between them. The study, taken as a whole, reports: Small HLA sub-analyses could not settle whether HLA shapes TCRB rearrangement.

This receptor was identified in a woman younger than 35 in good health. The rearrangement uses TRBV30 and TRBJ1-4; D gene ambiguous. The sample consisted of central memory CD4+ T cells from blood. For the CDR3, the DNA is TGTGCCTGGAGTGTCCCCAATGATGAAAAACTGTTTTTT. Translation gives CAWSVPNDEKLFF.